Below, one TCR beta chain is given with its context. What it binds is not known. This sample is drawn from a study of blood T cells in healthy people across ages. Notes on the study in general: Age brought a roughly linear fall in TCR beta diversity measured per million T cells.

Primers used in a second PCR of about 6 to 11 cycles were a sample-barcoded 5' primer and a J-beta primer mix. Each sample yielded at least 2.5 million CDR3-containing paired-end reads. TCRdb used MiXCR to reprocess the 5' RACE reads, holding one entry per CDR3 protein. Of more than 1,400,000 distinct CDR3 sequences listed, 42% are singletons. With each sample, at least 5 micrograms of total RNA were extracted. This CDR3 has 15 residues. V was cut by 2 bases and J by 3 bases, with 13 bases left in between. Germline lookup yields CDR1 KGHSH and CDR2 LQKENI. Sequences were obtained from blood. The rearrangement joins TRBV18 to TRBJ1-2; D is ambiguous. The clonotype originates from a woman between 18 and 29 years old in good health. The CDR3 is CASSPTEPADYGYTF. The CDR3 nucleotides are TGTGCCAGCTCACCAACCGAGCCGGCGGACTATGGCTACACCTTC.